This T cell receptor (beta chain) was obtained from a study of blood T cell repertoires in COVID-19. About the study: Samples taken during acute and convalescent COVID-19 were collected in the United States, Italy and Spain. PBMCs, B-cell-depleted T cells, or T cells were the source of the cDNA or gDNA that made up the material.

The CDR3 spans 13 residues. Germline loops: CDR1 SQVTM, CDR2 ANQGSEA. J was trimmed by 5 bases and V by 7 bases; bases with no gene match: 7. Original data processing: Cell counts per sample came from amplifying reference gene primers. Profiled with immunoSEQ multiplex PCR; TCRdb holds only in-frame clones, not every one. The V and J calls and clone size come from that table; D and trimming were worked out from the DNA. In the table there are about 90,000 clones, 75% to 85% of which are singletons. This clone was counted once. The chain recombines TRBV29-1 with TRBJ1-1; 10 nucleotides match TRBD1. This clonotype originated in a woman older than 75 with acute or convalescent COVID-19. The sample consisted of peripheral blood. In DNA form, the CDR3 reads TGCAGCGCGGGACAGGGGCAGGGGACTGAAGCTTTCTTT. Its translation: CSAGQGQGTEAFF.